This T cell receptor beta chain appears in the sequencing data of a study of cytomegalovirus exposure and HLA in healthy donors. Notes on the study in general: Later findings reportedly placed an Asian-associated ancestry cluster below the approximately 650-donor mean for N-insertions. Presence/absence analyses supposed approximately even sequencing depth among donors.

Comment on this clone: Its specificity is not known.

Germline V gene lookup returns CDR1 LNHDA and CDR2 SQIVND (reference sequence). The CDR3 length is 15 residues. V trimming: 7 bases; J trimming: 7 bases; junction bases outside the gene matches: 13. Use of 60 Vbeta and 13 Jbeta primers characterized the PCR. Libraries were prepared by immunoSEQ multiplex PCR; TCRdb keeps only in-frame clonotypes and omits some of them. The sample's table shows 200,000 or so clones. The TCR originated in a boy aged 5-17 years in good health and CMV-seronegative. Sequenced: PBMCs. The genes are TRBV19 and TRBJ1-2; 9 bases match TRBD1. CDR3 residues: CASISGQGTVGGYTF. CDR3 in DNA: TGTGCCAGTATAAGTGGACAGGGGACGGTTGGTGGCTACACCTTC.